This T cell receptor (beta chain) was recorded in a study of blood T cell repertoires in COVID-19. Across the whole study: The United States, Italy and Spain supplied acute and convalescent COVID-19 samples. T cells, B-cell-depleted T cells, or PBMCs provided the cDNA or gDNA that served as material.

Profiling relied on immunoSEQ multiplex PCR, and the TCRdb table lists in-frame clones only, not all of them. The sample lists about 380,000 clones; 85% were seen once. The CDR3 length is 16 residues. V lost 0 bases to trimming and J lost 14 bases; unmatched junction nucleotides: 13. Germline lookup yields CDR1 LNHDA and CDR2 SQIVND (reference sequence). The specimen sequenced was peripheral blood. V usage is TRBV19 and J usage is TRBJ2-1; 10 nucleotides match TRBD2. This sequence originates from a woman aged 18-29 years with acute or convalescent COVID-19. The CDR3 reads CASSIERSGGARPKFF. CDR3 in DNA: TGTGCCAGTAGTATAGAGCGGAGCGGGGGGGCCCGACCTAAGTTCTTC.